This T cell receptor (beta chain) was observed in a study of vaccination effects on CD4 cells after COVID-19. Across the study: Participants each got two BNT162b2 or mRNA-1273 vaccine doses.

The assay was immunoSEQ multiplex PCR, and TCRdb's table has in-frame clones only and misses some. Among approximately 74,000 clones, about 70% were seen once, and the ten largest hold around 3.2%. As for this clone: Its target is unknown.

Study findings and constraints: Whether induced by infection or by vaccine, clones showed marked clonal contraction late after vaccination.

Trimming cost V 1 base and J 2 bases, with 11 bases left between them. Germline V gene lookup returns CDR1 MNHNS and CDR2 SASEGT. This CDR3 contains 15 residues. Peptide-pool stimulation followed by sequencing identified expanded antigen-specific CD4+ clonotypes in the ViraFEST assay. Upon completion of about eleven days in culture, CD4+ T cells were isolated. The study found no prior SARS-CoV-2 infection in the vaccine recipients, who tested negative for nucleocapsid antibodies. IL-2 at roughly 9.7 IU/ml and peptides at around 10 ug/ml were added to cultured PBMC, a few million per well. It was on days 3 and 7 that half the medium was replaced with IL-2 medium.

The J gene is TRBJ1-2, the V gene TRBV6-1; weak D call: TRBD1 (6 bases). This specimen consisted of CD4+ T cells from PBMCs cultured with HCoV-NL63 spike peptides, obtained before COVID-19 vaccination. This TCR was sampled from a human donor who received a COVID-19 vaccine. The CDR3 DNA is TGTGCCAGCAGTGAAGGTCAGGGGTTCAACTATGGCTACACCTTC. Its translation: CASSEGQGFNYGYTF.